One sample yielded the 2 T cell receptor beta chains listed below, sequenced in a study of cytomegalovirus exposure and HLA in healthy donors. The PCR ran on 60 Vbeta and 13 Jbeta primers. Assay used: immunoSEQ multiplex PCR; TCRdb lists only in-frame clones, some missing. This sample has about 110,000 clones, with around four fifths found just once. Material: PBMCs. These receptor sequences come from a man aged 45-65 years in good health and CMV-seronegative.

This clone was observed a handful of times. J is TRBJ2-7 and V is TRBV4-1, with D maybe TRBD1 (6 bases). Trimming stripped 1 base from V and 3 bases from J, with 13 bases between. This CDR3 has 15 residues. The germline CDR1 and CDR2 sequences are MGHRA and YSYEKL. The CDR3 bases are TGCGCCAGCAGCCAAGCGGCACAGGGTGTCTACGAGCAGTACGTC. Protein sequence: CASSQAAQGVYEQYV.

The rearrangement uses TRBV7-8 and TRBJ2-7; 7 nucleotides match TRBD1. CDR1 is SGHVS, CDR2 FQNEAQ, per germline. Germline trimming cut 2 bases from V and 3 bases from J; bases unmatched to any gene: 7. The CDR3 has 15 amino acids. In DNA, the CDR3 is TGTGCCAGCAGCTTAAGAGGGGGCCCCGTCTACGAGCAGTACGTC. It specifies CASSLRGGPVYEQYV.